Listed below are T cell receptor beta chains from one sample, sequenced in a study of T cell responses to AZD1222 COVID-19 vaccine. TCRdb keeps only in-frame clones here, not all; method: immunoSEQ multiplex PCR. The sample yields under 130,000 clones, roughly nine tenths seen once. The sample here was peripheral blood, taken 28 days after the second AZD1222 dose. Receptors were obtained from an adult who received the AZD1222 COVID-19 vaccine. The CDR3 runs from the conserved cysteine through the conserved F or W. The D gene is left open where the match is weak. Size tells how often a clone was seen (once, few, many) or the class of an expanded clone, and some rows leave it out.

size,V,J,D,DNA,CDR3
NA,TRBV14,TRBJ1-1,NA,TGTGCCAGCAGCCAAGGATCGGCCGGGAGAGAAGCTTTCTTT,CASSQGSAGREAFF
NA,TRBV5-1,TRBJ1-1,NA,TGCGCCAGCAGCTTGGCGGGTGAGCGACGGGGCGGGAACACTGAAGCTTTCTTT,CASSLAGERRGGNTEAFF
NA,TRBV27,TRBJ2-1,TRBD2,TGTGCCAGCAGTCCTTTGGAGCGGGAGGGAGACAATGAGCAGTTCTTC,CASSPLEREGDNEQFF
once,TRBV6-5,TRBJ2-7,NA,TGTGCCAGCAGTTCAACAGCAGGGCGCGAGCAGTACTTC,CASSSTAGREQYF
NA,TRBV18,TRBJ2-7,NA,TGTGCCAGCTCACCGACAGGAGGTCCCTACGAGCAGTACTTC,CASSPTGGPYEQYF
NA,TRBV3-1/TRBV3-2,TRBJ1-5,TRBD1,TGTGCCAGCAGCCTTTTAGGACAGGGTTTACAGCATTTT,CASSLLGQGLQHF
NA,TRBV28,TRBJ2-4,TRBD1,TGTGCCAGCGTTGATCCGGACAGGAAAAAAAACATTCAGTACTTC,CASVDPDRKKNIQYF
NA,TRBV28,TRBJ1-2,NA,TGTGCCAGCAGTTTATCCCCTGGAGCCAGCTATGGCTACACCTTC,CASSLSPGASYGYTF
NA,TRBV30,TRBJ1-1,TRBD1,TGTGCCTGGCAGAGACAGGGAAACACTGAAGCTTTCTTT,CAWQRQGNTEAFF
NA,TRBV5-1,TRBJ2-1,TRBD2,TGCGCCAGCAGCTTGACACGCGGGGGGCCCTACAATGAGCAGTTCTTC,CASSLTRGGPYNEQFF
NA,TRBV2,TRBJ2-3,TRBD2,TGTGCCAGTCGCCTGGCGGGAGAGGCAGATACGCAGTATTTT,CASRLAGEADTQYF
NA,TRBV5-5,TRBJ2-1,TRBD1,TGTGCCAGCAGCTTGGCCGTCGGGACAGCCTCCTACAATGAGCAGTTCTTC,CASSLAVGTASYNEQFF
NA,TRBV10-3,TRBJ2-7,TRBD2,TGTGCCATCAGTGAGTCGCTTGGAGCGGGAGAAAGGCTAGAGCAGTACTTC,CAISESLGAGERLEQYF
NA,TRBV28,TRBJ2-7,NA,TGTGCCAGCAGTTTCCCGTTCTTACCCTACGAGCAGTACTTC,CASSFPFLPYEQYF
NA,TRBV6-7,TRBJ1-1,NA,TGTGCCAGCAGCGAGATTCGGGGCATGAACACTGAAGCTTTCTTT,CASSEIRGMNTEAFF
NA,TRBV28,TRBJ2-6,NA,TGTGCCAGTAGAGACAGGTCTGGGGCCAACGTCCTGACTTTC,CASRDRSGANVLTF
NA,TRBV5-1,TRBJ2-1,TRBD2,TGCGCCAGCAGCTTGGCGGGACTAGCGGGAGGTAAGAATGAGCAGTTCTTC,CASSLAGLAGGKNEQFF
few,TRBV7-2,TRBJ1-6,NA,TGTGCAAGCAGGGGCGGGGTTAGCTCCTATAATTCACCCCTCCACTTT,CASRGGVSSYNSPLHF
NA,TRBV30,TRBJ1-4,NA,TGTGCCTGGAGTGAGGCAGGGCGCGGGGTATCTAATGAAAAACTGTTTTTT,CAWSEAGRGVSNEKLFF
NA,TRBV5-1,TRBJ2-1,NA,TGCGCCAGCAGCCTAGGAATCTCCAATGAGCAGTTCTTC,CASSLGISNEQFF
few,TRBV11-1,TRBJ2-7,NA,TGTGCCAGCAGCTCCGCTAGGTCAGCCCACGAGCAGTACTTC,CASSSARSAHEQYF
once,TRBV6-5,TRBJ1-2,TRBD1,TGTGCCAGCACTCCCCAGGGACAGGGGAGGGCTGGCTACACCTTC,CASTPQGQGRAGYTF
NA,TRBV4-1,TRBJ1-6,NA,TGCGCCAGCAGCCAAAGATCCGACACGGAGAATTCACCCCTCCACTTT,CASSQRSDTENSPLHF
once,TRBV27,TRBJ2-3,NA,TGTGCCAGCAGTTTTCGACAGAGCACAGATACGCAGTATTTT,CASSFRQSTDTQYF
NA,TRBV6-4,TRBJ2-3,TRBD2,TGTGCCAGCCCCCGCGGGAGCGGGAGGGAGGGGAGCACAGATACGCAGTATTTT,CASPRGSGREGSTDTQYF
NA,TRBV7-9,TRBJ2-1,NA,TGTGCCAGCAGCTGCGGGGAATTCGAGTTGTGCAATGAGCAGTTCTTC,CASSCGEFELCNEQFF
NA,TRBV5-1,TRBJ2-2,NA,TGCGCCACCTCAAGCGGGACAACTTCGAACACCGGGGAGCTGTTTTTT,CATSSGTTSNTGELFF
NA,TRBV3-1/TRBV3-2,TRBJ2-7,NA,TGTGCCAGCAGCCAAGAACAGGGCCACGAGCAGTACTTC,CASSQEQGHEQYF
NA,TRBV10-2,TRBJ1-1,TRBD1,TGCGCCAGCAGTGCGACAGGGGCGAACACTGAAGCTTTCTTT,CASSATGANTEAFF
NA,TRBV24-1,TRBJ1-1,NA,TGTGCTACCCCGGAGGTTCTGGGAACTGAAGCTTTCTTT,CATPEVLGTEAFF
NA,TRBV5-1,TRBJ1-4,NA,TGCGCCAGCAGGAACAGACAGACCGAAAAACTGTTTTTT,CASRNRQTEKLFF
NA,TRBV30,TRBJ1-1,NA,TGTGCCTGGAGTGTGTTTGCGAACACTGAAGCTTTCTTT,CAWSVFANTEAFF
NA,TRBV4-3,TRBJ2-6,NA,TGCGCCAGCAGCCAGGGCAGGGGCCTATCTGGGGCCAACGTCCTGACTTTC,CASSQGRGLSGANVLTF
NA,TRBV7-8,TRBJ1-1,NA,TGTGCCAGCAGCTTATTACGGGGTAGCGCTGAAGCTTTCTTT,CASSLLRGSAEAFF
few,TRBV30,TRBJ1-2,NA,TGTGCCTGGAATGTTAAGGGGTTTGGCTACACCTTC,CAWNVKGFGYTF
NA,TRBV5-1,TRBJ1-1,TRBD1,TGCGCCAGCAGCGGGACAGGGAAAAACACTGAAGCTTTCTTT,CASSGTGKNTEAFF
NA,TRBV19,TRBJ2-7,TRBD1,TGTGCCAGTAGTATCACCGGGACAGGGACCTACGAGCAGTACTTC,CASSITGTGTYEQYF